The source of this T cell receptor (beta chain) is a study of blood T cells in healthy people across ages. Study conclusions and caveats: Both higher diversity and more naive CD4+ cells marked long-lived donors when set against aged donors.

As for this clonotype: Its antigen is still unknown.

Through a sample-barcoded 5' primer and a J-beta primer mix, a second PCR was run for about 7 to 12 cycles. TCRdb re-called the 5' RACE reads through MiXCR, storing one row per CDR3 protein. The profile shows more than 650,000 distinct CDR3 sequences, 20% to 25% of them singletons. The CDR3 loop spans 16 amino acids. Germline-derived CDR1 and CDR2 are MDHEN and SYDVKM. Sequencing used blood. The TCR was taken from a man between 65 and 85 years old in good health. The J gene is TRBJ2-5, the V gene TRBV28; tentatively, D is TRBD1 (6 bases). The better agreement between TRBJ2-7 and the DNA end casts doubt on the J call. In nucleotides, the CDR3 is TGTGCCAGCAGTTTATATGGGGACACGTACTCCTACGAGCAGTACTTC. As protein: CASSLYGDTYSYEQYF.